A selection of T cell receptor beta chains follows, all from one sample in a study of blood T cell repertoires in COVID-19. Using immunoSEQ multiplex PCR, the repertoire was profiled, and TCRdb retains in-frame clones only, with some absent. The table includes about 140,000 clones, around 80% detected once. What was sequenced was peripheral blood. Receptors originate from a human donor in a cohort sampled during active COVID-19. CDR3s include the opening cysteine and the closing phenylalanine or tryptophan. The D gene is left open where the match is weak.

j_call | v_call | d_call | cdr3_aa | cdr3_nt
TRBJ1-5 | TRBV10-1 | TRBD1 | CASISRTGDVLQPQHF | TGCGCCAGCATCTCACGGACAGGGGATGTTTTACAGCCCCAGCATTTT
TRBJ2-3 | TRBV19 | . | CASSWGRGSVGTDTQYF | TGTGCCAGTAGTTGGGGCAGGGGATCCGTCGGCACAGATACGCAGTATTTT
TRBJ2-7 | TRBV4-3 | TRBD1 | CASSSSPGQGYEQYF | TGCGCCAGCAGCTCCTCTCCGGGACAGGGCTACGAGCAGTACTTC
TRBJ1-2 | TRBV5-4 | TRBD1 | CASSSGTGPPRGYGYTF | TGTGCCAGCAGCTCCGGGACAGGTCCCCCCCGAGGATATGGCTACACCTTC
TRBJ1-2 | TRBV27 | . | CASSPSAATINYGYTF | TGTGCCAGCAGTCCTTCCGCGGCGACGATAAACTATGGCTACACCTTC
TRBJ2-6 | TRBV5-1 | TRBD1 | CASRGTGPSGANVLTF | TGCGCCAGCAGAGGGACAGGGCCTTCTGGGGCCAACGTCCTGACTTTC
TRBJ2-2 | TRBV9 | TRBD1 | CASSVVVTGVAGELFF | TGTGCCAGCAGCGTAGTTGTGACAGGGGTAGCTGGGGAGCTGTTTTTT
TRBJ2-7 | TRBV7-2 | TRBD2 | CASSPGLAGGEQYF | TGTGCCAGCAGCCCCGGACTAGCGGGGGGCGAGCAGTACTTC
TRBJ2-2 | TRBV7-8 | TRBD2 | CASSPRAGVITGELFF | TGTGCCAGCAGCCCAAGGGCGGGGGTTATCACCGGGGAGCTGTTTTTT
TRBJ1-2 | TRBV5-6 | TRBD1 | CASRIQGGYGYTF | TGTGCCAGCAGGATTCAGGGGGGATATGGCTACACCTTC
TRBJ2-7 | TRBV7-6 | TRBD1 | CASSLGGTGGYEQYF | TGTGCCAGCAGCTTAGGGGGGACAGGAGGCTACGAGCAGTACTTC
TRBJ1-4 | TRBV27 | . | CASSSWAVNEKLFF | TGTGCCAGCAGTTCGTGGGCCGTCAATGAAAAACTGTTTTTT
TRBJ2-7 | TRBV5-1 | TRBD1 | CASSSGTGPSEQYF | TGCGCCAGCAGCTCCGGGACAGGGCCTTCCGAGCAGTACTTC
TRBJ2-1 | TRBV9 | . | CASSPSRPYNEQFF | TGTGCCAGCAGCCCTAGTAGGCCGTACAATGAGCAGTTCTTC
TRBJ1-2 | TRBV11-2 | TRBD1 | CASSSRTGSGYTF | TGTGCCAGCAGCTCCCGGACAGGGAGTGGCTACACCTTC
TRBJ1-1 | TRBV7-2 | . | CASSLHSGRNTEAFF | TGTGCCAGCAGCTTACACTCAGGGCGAAACACTGAAGCTTTCTTT